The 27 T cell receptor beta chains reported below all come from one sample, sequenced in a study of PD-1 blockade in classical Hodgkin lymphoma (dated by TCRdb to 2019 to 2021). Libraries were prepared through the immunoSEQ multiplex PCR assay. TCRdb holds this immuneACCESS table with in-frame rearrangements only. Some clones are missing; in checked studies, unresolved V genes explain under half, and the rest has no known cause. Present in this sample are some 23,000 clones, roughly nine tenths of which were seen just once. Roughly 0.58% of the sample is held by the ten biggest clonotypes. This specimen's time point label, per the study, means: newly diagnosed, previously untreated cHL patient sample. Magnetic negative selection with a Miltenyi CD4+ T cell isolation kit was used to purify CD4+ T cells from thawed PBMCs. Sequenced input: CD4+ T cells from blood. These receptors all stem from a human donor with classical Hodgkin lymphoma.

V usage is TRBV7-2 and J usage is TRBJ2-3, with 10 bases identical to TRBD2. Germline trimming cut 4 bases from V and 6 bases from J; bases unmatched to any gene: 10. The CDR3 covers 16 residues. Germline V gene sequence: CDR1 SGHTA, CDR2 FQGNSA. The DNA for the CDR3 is TGTGCCAGCAGCTCCCGTAGCGGGGGGCCCATGGATACGCAGTATTTT. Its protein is CASSSRSGGPMDTQYF. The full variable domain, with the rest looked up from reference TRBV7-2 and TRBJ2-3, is GAGVSQSPSNKVTEKGKDVELRCDPISGHTALYWYRQSLGQGLEFLIYFQGNSAPDKSGLPSDRFSAERTGGSVSTLTIQRTQQEDSAVYLCASSSRSGGPMDTQYFGPGTRLTVL.

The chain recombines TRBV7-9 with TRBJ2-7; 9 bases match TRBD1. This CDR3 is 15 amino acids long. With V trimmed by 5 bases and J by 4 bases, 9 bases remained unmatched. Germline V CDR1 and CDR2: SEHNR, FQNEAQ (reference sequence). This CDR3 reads CASSPSGQGKYEQYF. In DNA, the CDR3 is TGTGCCAGCAGCCCCTCGGGACAGGGAAAGTACGAGCAGTACTTC.

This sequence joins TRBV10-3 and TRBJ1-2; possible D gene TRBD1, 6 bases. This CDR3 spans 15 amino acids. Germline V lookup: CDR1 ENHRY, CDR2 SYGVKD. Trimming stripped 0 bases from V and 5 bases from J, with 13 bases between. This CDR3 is CAISESGGTPYGYTF. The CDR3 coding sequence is TGTGCCATCAGTGAGTCAGGGGGGACGCCTTATGGCTACACCTTC.

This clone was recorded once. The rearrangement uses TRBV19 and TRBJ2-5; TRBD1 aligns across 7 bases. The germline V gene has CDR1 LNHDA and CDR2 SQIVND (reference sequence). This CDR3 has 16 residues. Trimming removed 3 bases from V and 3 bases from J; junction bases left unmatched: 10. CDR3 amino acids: CASSMQGQTRKETQYF. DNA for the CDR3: TGTGCCAGTAGTATGCAGGGACAGACTCGAAAAGAGACCCAGTACTTC.

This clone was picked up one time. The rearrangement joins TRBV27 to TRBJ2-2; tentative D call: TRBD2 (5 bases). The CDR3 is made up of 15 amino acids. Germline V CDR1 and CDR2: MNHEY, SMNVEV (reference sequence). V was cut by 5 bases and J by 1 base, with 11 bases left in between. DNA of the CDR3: TGTGCCAGCAGTGGATTACGGGGGAACACCGGGGAGCTGTTTTTT. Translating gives CASSGLRGNTGELFF.

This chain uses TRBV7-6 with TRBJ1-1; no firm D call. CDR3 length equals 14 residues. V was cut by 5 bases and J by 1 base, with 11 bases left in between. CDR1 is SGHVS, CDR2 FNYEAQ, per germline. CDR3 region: CASSPLGGNTEAFF. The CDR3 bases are TGTGCCAGCAGCCCGCTGGGTGGGAACACTGAAGCTTTCTTT.

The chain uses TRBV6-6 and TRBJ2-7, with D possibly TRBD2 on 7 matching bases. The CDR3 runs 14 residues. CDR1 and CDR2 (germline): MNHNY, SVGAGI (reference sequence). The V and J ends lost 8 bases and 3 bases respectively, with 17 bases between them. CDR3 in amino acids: CASAEGGSDYEQYF. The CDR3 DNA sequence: TGTGCCAGCGCCGAGGGGGGGTCTGACTACGAGCAGTACTTC.

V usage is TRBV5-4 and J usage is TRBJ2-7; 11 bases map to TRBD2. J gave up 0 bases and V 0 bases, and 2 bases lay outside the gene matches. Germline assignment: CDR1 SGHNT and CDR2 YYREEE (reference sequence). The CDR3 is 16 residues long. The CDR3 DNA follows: TGTGCCAGCAGCTTGGATAGCGGGGGGGTCTCCTACGAGCAGTACTTC. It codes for CASSLDSGGVSYEQYF.

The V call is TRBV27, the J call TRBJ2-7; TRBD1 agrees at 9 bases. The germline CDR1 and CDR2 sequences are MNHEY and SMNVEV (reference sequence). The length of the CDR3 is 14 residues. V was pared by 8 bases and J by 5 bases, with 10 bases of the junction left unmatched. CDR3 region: CASANRGLRDEQYF. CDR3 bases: TGTGCCAGCGCGAACAGGGGGCTTAGAGACGAGCAGTACTTC.

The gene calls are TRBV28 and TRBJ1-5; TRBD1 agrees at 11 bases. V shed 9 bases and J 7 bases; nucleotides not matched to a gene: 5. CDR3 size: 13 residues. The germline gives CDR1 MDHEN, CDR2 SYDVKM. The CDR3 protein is CASCGTGGQPQHF. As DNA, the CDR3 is TGTGCCAGTTGCGGGACAGGGGGACAGCCCCAGCATTTT.

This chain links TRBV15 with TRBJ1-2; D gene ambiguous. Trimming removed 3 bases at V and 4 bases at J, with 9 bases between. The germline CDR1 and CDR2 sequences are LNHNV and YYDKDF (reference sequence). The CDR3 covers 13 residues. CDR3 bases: TGTGCCACCAGCAGTCCCAGCAGCTATGGCTACACCTTC. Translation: CATSSPSSYGYTF.

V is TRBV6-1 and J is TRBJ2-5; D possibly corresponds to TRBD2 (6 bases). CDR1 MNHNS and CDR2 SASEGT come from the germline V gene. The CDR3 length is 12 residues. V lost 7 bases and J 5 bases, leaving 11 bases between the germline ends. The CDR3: CASMAGSETQYF. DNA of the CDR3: TGTGCCAGCATGGCGGGGTCGGAGACCCAGTACTTC.

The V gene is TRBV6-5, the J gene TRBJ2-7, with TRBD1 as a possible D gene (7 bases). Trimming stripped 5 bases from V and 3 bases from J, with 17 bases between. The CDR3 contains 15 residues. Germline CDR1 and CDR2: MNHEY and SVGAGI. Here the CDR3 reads CASSKGAGWNYEQYF. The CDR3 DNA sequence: TGTGCCAGCAGTAAGGGGGCGGGGTGGAACTACGAGCAGTACTTC.

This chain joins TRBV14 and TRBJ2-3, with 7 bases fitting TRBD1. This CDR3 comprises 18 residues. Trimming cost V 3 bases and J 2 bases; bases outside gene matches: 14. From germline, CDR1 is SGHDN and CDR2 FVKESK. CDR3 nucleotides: TGTGCCAGCAGCCATGGAGTGGTACAGGGGTGGAACACAGATACGCAGTATTTT. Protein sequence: CASSHGVVQGWNTDTQYF. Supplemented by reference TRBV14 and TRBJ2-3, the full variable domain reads EAGVTQFPSHSVIEKGQTVTLRCDPISGHDNLYWYRRVMGKEIKFLLHFVKESKQDESGMPNNRFLAERTGGTYSTLKVQPAELEDSGVYFCASSHGVVQGWNTDTQYFGPGTRLTVL.

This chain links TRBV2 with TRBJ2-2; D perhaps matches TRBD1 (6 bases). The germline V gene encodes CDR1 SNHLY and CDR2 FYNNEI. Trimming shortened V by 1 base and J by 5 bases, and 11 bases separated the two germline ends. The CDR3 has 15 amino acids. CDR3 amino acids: CASSEEQGPTGELFF. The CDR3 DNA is TGTGCCAGCAGTGAAGAGCAGGGGCCAACCGGGGAGCTGTTTTTT.

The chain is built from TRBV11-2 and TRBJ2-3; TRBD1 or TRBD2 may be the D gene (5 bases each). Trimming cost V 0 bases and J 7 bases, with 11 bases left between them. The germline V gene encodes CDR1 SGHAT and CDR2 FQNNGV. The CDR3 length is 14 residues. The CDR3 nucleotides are TGTGCCAGCAGCTTAGATCTCGAGGGGAATACGCAGTATTTT. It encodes CASSLDLEGNTQYF. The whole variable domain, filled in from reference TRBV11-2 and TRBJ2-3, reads EAGVAQSPRYKIIEKRQSVAFWCNPISGHATLYWYQQILGQGPKLLIQFQNNGVVDDSQLPKDRFSAERLKGVDSTLKIQPAKLEDSAVYLCASSLDLEGNTQYFGPGTRLTVL.

CDR3 protein: CAISERTGLNTEAFF. DNA of the CDR3: TGTGCCATCAGTGAGAGGACAGGCCTGAACACTGAAGCTTTCTTT. The chain recombines TRBV10-3 with TRBJ1-1; 7 bases agree with TRBD1. The junction had 3 bases not matched to a gene; V was cut back by 2 bases and J by 0 bases. CDR3 length: 15 amino acids. CDR1 and CDR2 (germline): ENHRY, SYGVKD.

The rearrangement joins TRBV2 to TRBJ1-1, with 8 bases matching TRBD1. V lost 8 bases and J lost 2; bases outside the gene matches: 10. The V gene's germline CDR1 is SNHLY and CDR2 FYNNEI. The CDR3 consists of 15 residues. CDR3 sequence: CASQSRGQVNTEAFF. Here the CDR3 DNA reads TGTGCCAGCCAATCTAGGGGACAGGTAAACACTGAAGCTTTCTTT.

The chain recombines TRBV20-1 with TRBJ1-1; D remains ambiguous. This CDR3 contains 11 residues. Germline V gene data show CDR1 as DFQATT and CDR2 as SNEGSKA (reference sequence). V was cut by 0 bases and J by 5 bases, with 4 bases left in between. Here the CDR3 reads CSAREDTEAFF. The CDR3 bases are TGCAGTGCTAGAGAAGATACTGAAGCTTTCTTT.

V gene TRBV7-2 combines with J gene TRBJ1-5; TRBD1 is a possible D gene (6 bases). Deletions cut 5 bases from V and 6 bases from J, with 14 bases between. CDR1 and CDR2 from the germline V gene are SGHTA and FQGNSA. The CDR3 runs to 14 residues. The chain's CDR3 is CASSPTGSGQPQHF. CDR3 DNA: TGTGCCAGCAGCCCCACAGGGTCGGGTCAGCCCCAGCATTTT.

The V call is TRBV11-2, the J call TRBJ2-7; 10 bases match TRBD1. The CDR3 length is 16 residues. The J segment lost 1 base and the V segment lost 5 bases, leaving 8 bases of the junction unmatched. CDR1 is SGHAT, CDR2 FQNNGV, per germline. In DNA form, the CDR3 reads TGTGCCAGCAGCCTACTAAGGACAGGGGGATCCTACGAGCAGTACTTC. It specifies CASSLLRTGGSYEQYF.

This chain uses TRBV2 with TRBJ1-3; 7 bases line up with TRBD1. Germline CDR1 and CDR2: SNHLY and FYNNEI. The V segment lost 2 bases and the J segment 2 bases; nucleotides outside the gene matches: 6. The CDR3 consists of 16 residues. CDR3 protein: CASSEFRTGAGNTIYF. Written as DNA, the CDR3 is TGTGCCAGCAGTGAATTCCGAACAGGGGCTGGAAACACCATATATTTT.

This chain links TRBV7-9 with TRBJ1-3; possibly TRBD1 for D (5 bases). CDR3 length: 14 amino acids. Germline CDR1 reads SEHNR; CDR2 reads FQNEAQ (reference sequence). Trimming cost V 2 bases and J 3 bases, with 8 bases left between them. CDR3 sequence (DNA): TGTGCCAGCAGCTTAAGGGGTGGTGGAAACACCATATATTTT. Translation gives CASSLRGGGNTIYF. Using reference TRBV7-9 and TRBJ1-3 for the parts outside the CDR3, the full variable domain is DTGVSQNPRHKITKRGQNVTFRCDPISEHNRLYWYRQTLGQGPEFLTYFQNEAQLEKSRLLSDRFSAERPKGSFSTLEIQRTEQGDSAMYLCASSLRGGGNTIYFGEGSWLTVV.

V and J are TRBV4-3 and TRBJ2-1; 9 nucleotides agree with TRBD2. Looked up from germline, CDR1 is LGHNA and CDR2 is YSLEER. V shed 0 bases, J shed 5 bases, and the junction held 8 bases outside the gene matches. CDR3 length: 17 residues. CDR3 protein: CASSQDRKRGADNEQFF. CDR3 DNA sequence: TGCGCCAGCAGCCAAGATCGAAAGCGGGGGGCCGACAATGAGCAGTTCTTC.

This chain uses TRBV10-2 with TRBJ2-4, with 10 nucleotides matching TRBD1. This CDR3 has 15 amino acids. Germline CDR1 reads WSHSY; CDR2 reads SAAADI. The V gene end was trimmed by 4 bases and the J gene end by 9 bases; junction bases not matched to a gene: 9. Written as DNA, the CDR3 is TGCGCCAGCAGTGCCCTGGGGACAGGGGAAAGCATTCAGTACTTC. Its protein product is CASSALGTGESIQYF.

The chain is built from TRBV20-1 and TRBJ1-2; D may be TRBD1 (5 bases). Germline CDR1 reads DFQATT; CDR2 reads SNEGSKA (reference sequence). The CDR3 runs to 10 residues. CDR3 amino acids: CATGHYGYTF. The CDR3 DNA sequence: TGCGCCACGGGGCACTATGGCTACACCTTC.

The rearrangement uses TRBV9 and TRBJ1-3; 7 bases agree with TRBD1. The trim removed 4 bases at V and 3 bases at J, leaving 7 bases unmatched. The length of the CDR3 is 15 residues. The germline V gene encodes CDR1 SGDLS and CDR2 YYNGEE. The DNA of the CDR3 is TGTGCCAGCAGCCCTGGACAGGTCGTTGGAAACACCATATATTTT. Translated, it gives CASSPGQVVGNTIYF.